These 23 T cell receptor beta chains share one sample of origin, sequenced in a study of regulatory T cells in long-lasting Graves disease. Libraries of TCR beta came from iRepertoire HTBI primers plus Arm-PCR of CDR3 regions. TCRdb reprocessed the multiplex PCR reads via MiXCR and lists one record per CDR3 protein. This table holds approximately 470,000 distinct CDR3 sequences, around 16% found once. The sample's time point: newly diagnosed GD, antithyroid drugs for less than 3 months. There was RNA extracted from PBMCs, and the TCR library was made from it. The sample was also linked to a second study, of T cells in Graves' hyperthyroidism and ophthalmopathy.

The material was peripheral blood mononuclear cells (PBMCs), obtained at new diagnosis, from a patient treated with antithyroid drugs. All receptors derive from a man aged 40-49 years with Graves disease.

This clonotype was recorded many times. The chain combines TRBV20-1 with TRBJ2-7; 7 nucleotides align to TRBD1. The junction had 4 bases not matched to a gene; V was cut back by 5 bases and J by 3 bases. From germline, CDR1 is DFQATT and CDR2 SNEGSKA (reference sequence). The CDR3 runs to 12 residues. CDR3 in DNA: TGCAGTGCTCCGGGACAGTACTACGAGCAGTACTTC. Amino acid sequence: CSAPGQYYEQYF.

The rearrangement joins TRBV7-3 to TRBJ2-5, with D uncertain. Trimming left V 6 bases short and J 3 bases short, with 11 bases between. Germline values: CDR1 SGHTA, CDR2 FQGTGA. CDR3 size: 13 residues. CDR3 sequence reads: CASSPRSEETQYF. Here the CDR3 DNA reads TGTGCCAGCAGTCCTAGGTCCGAAGAGACCCAGTACTTC.

V gene TRBV7-9 combines with J gene TRBJ1-2; a possible D gene is TRBD1 (5 bases). CDR3 length: 16 amino acids. The V end lost 5 bases, the J end lost 8 bases, and 24 bases lay between the germline ends. Per germline, CDR1 SEHNR and CDR2 FQNEAQ (reference sequence). This chain's CDR3 is CASSPDTTPRSGGYTF. CDR3 sequence (DNA): TGTGCCAGCAGCCCGGACACCACGCCGCGATCTGGGGGCTACACCTTC.

The table lists this clonotype with many counts. The V and J genes are TRBV6-9 and TRBJ2-3; 8 bases line up with TRBD2. This CDR3 spans 15 amino acids. With 4 bases clipped from V and 4 bases from J, the junction kept 7 bases outside the gene matches. From germline, CDR1 is MNHGY and CDR2 SVAAGI. CDR3 DNA sequence: TGTGCCAGCAGTTCGGCGGGACTAGGTTCAGATACGCAGTATTTT. Protein product: CASSSAGLGSDTQYF.

The chain recombines TRBV11-2 with TRBJ2-2; TRBD1 matches at 8 bases. Germline CDR1 SGHAT, CDR2 FQNNGV. This CDR3 is 17 amino acids long. J gave up 5 bases and V 2 bases, and 10 bases lay outside the gene matches. The CDR3 DNA is TGTGCCAGCAGCTTAAGGACCGACAGGGGTACGACCGGGGAGCTGTTTTTT. The encoded protein is CASSLRTDRGTTGELFF.

The chain recombines TRBV19 with TRBJ1-5; TRBD1 is a possible D gene (5 bases). V lost 0 bases and J 3 bases, leaving 9 bases between the germline ends. Germline V CDR1 and CDR2: LNHDA, SQIVND (reference sequence). The CDR3 extends over 15 amino acids. The CDR3 here is CASSIETGTNQPQHF. The CDR3 nucleotides are TGTGCCAGTAGTATAGAAACCGGGACCAATCAGCCCCAGCATTTT.

The V gene is TRBV29-1, the J gene TRBJ2-3; D perhaps matches TRBD1 (5 bases). The CDR3 covers 15 residues. V lost 4 bases, J lost 8 bases, and 22 bases lay in between. Germline assignment: CDR1 SQVTM and CDR2 ANQGSEA. The CDR3 DNA follows: TGCAGCGTTGGGGCAGGGTCAAGAGGTATAGGTACGCAGTATTTT. It is translated as CSVGAGSRGIGTQYF.

This clonotype was observed a single time. The chain links TRBV7-6 to TRBJ2-2; possible D gene TRBD2, 5 bases. V was clipped by 3 bases and J by 5 bases, with 22 bases between them. Per the germline V gene, CDR1 is SGHVS and CDR2 is FNYEAQ. CDR3 size: 18 residues. The DNA of the CDR3 is TGTGCCAGCAGCTTTGGGCACGCGAGGGCAGGCCGAACCGGGGAGCTGTTTTTT. Translation: CASSFGHARAGRTGELFF.

Worth noting for this clonotype: The germline gene is not matched at one end of the junction; a read error may be the cause. This rearrangement joins TRBV5-1 to TRBJ2-5; D ambiguous. The germline CDR1 and CDR2 sequences are SGHRS and YFSETQ. The CDR3 spans 12 residues. The CDR3, as DNA: TGCGCCGGCAGCTTAAAACAAGAGACCCAGTACTTC. Translation: CAGSLKQETQYF.

This chain joins TRBV5-1 and TRBJ2-1, with D perhaps TRBD1 or TRBD2 (6 bases each). CDR3 size: 16 residues. V lost 3 bases and J 5 bases, leaving 18 bases between the germline ends. CDR1 SGHRS and CDR2 YFSETQ come from the germline V gene. As DNA, the CDR3 is TGCGCCAGCAGCTCGAGGGGGGCTAGCGAAAACAATGAGCAGTTCTTC. Translated, it gives CASSSRGASENNEQFF.

This clonotype was picked up many times. V is TRBV28 and J is TRBJ2-1, with D possibly being TRBD1 (6 bases). Per the germline V gene, CDR1 is MDHEN and CDR2 is SYDVKM. The CDR3 loop spans 16 amino acids. Deletions cut 2 bases from V and 9 bases from J, with 20 bases between. The DNA for the CDR3 is TGTGCCAGCAGTTTAGGCTCCCCTCGAGGGGGACGTGAGCAGTTCTTC. Translating gives CASSLGSPRGGREQFF. Supplemented by reference TRBV28 and TRBJ2-1, the full variable domain reads DVKVTQSSRYLVKRTGEKVFLECVQDMDHENMFWYRQDPGLGLRLIYFSYDVKMKEKGDIPEGYSVSREKKERFSLILESASTNQTSMYLCASSLGSPRGGREQFFGPGTRLTVL.

This clonotype was counted once. The V and J genes are TRBV18 and TRBJ2-4; 10 bases align to TRBD1. Trimming at V came to 3 bases and at J to 11 bases, leaving 10 bases not matched to a gene. CDR1 is KGHSH and CDR2 is LQKENI in the germline V gene. The CDR3 extends over 15 amino acids. The CDR3 sequence: CASSPGTGVAALQYF. DNA for the CDR3: TGTGCCAGCTCACCGGGGACAGGGGTCGCGGCGCTTCAGTACTTC.

A note on this clonotype: This could be a read error, since a much larger clone is one nucleotide away. This sequence joins TRBV4-1 and TRBJ2-3, with a possible D match to TRBD2 (5 bases). The CDR3 is 15 residues long. The germline V and J ends were trimmed by 4 bases and 1 base, with 12 bases remaining between them. Germline assignment: CDR1 MGHRA and CDR2 YSYEKL. The CDR3 is CASSRGISGTDTQYF. The CDR3 nucleotides read TGCGCCAGCAGCCGAGGTATTAGCGGCACAGATACGCAGTATTTT.

The V and J genes are TRBV24-1 and TRBJ2-3; 8 nucleotides match TRBD1. J gave up 1 base and V 3 bases, and 5 bases lay outside the gene matches. CDR3 length: 16 residues. Germline-derived CDR1 and CDR2 are KGHDR and SFDVKD. CDR3 in amino acids: CATSDTGQVCTDTQYF. In DNA form, the CDR3 reads TGTGCCACCAGTGATACGGGACAGGTCTGCACAGATACGCAGTATTTT.

This clonotype was detected only a few times. The chain links TRBV30 to TRBJ1-2; unclear D gene. The V end lost 0 bases, the J end lost 12 bases, and 11 bases lay between the germline ends. This CDR3 has 11 residues. From germline, CDR1 is GTSNPN and CDR2 SVGIG (reference sequence). CDR3 in DNA: TGTGCCTGGAGTGTGGCAGGATGGCACACCTTC. Translation: CAWSVAGWHTF.

Concerning this clonotype itself: A read error is possible here, since a much larger clone lies one base away. Because the CDR3 is missing its conserved closing phenylalanine or tryptophan, this is likely a read error. This chain joins TRBV11-2 and TRBJ1-4; D is uncertain. CDR1 and CDR2 from the germline V gene are SGHAT and FQNNGV. Trimming removed 5 bases from V and 6 bases from J, with 16 bases in between. This CDR3 is 15 amino acids long. CDR3 DNA sequence: TGTGCCAGCAGCCATGGGGTGAGGCATTATGAAAAACTGTTTGTT. It codes for CASSHGVRHYEKLFV.

The rearrangement links TRBV5-1 to TRBJ2-1, with 10 bases identical to TRBD2. Looked up from germline, CDR1 is SGHRS and CDR2 is YFSETQ. The trim removed 0 bases at V and 6 bases at J, leaving 3 bases unmatched. The CDR3 runs 15 residues. The CDR3 sequence is CASSLATSGSNEQFF. The CDR3 DNA is TGCGCCAGCAGCTTGGCGACTAGCGGGTCCAATGAGCAGTTCTTC.

There are many counts of this clonotype. The CDR3 is CASSSGGTSYEQYF. CDR3 sequence (DNA): TGTGCCAGCAGCTCGGGGGGGACTTCCTACGAGCAGTACTTC. V usage is TRBV12-3 or TRBV12-4 and J usage is TRBJ2-7; 8 bases map to TRBD2. Trimming removed 6 bases from V and 1 base from J; junction bases left unmatched: 5. CDR3 length: 14 residues.

There are many counts of this clonotype. V gene TRBV2 combines with J gene TRBJ2-3; either TRBD1 or TRBD2 may supply D (5 bases each). The end of the DNA fits TRBJ2-7 better, so the J call may be wrong. Germline loops: CDR1 SNHLY, CDR2 FYNNEI. This CDR3 contains 13 residues. In DNA form, the CDR3 reads TGTGCCAGCAGATGGGACGGCGCCTACGAGCAGTACTTC. Translation gives CASRWDGAYEQYF.

The J gene is TRBJ1-1, the V gene TRBV27; 8 positions agree with TRBD1. J was trimmed by 5 bases and V by 6 bases; bases with no gene match: 8. Germline lookup yields CDR1 MNHEY and CDR2 SMNVEV (reference sequence). The CDR3 contains 14 residues. CDR3 residues: CASSPQDRDTEAFF. CDR3 nucleotides: TGTGCCAGCAGCCCCCAGGACAGGGATACTGAAGCTTTCTTT.

This clonotype has more than one count but fewer than ten. The chain uses TRBV6-5 and TRBJ1-5; D gene uncertain. CDR1 and CDR2 from the germline V gene are MNHEY and SVGAGI. V was trimmed by 2 bases and J by 10 bases, leaving 15 bases between them. The CDR3 length is 14 residues. CDR3 sequence: CASSYALGRTPQHF. CDR3 nucleotides: TGTGCCAGCAGTTACGCATTAGGACGGACTCCCCAGCATTTT.

This clonotype was detected only a few times. V gene TRBV6-2 or TRBV6-3 combines with J gene TRBJ2-4, with 12 bases fitting TRBD2. CDR1 is MNHEY, CDR2 SVGEGT, per germline. V dropped 10 bases and J dropped 6; count of bases not matched to a gene: 19. The CDR3 contains 18 residues. CDR3 region: CATEIASGRARVRNIQYF. CDR3 in DNA: TGTGCCACCGAGATAGCTAGCGGGAGGGCCCGGGTTAGAAACATTCAGTACTTC.

This clonotype was seen more than once but under ten times. The genes are TRBV3-1 and TRBJ2-5; the D gene is possibly TRBD1 (5 bases). The CDR3 contains 14 residues. Deletions cut 4 bases from V and 4 bases from J, with 13 bases between. Germline V gene lookup returns CDR1 LGHDT and CDR2 YNNKEL (reference sequence). CDR3 residues: CASSLTRVSETQYF. The DNA of the CDR3 is TGTGCCAGCAGCCTAACCAGGGTGTCAGAGACCCAGTACTTC.